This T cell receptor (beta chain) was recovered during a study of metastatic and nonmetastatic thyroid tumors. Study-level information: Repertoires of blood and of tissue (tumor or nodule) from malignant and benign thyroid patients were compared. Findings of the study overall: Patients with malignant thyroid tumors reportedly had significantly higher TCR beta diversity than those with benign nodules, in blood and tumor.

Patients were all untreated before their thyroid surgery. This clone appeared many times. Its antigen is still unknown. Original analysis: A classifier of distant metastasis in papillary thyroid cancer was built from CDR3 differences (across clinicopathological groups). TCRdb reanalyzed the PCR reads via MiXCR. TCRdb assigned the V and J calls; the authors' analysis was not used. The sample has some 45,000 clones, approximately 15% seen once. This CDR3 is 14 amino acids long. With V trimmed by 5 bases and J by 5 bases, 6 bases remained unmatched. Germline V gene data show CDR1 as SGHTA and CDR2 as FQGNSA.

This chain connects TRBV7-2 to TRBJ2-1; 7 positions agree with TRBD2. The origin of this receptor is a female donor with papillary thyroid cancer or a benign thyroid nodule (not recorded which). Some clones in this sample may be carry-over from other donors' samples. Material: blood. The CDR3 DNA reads TGTGCCAGCAGCCCGTCTAGCGGTCACAATGAGCAGTTCTTC. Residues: CASSPSSGHNEQFF.